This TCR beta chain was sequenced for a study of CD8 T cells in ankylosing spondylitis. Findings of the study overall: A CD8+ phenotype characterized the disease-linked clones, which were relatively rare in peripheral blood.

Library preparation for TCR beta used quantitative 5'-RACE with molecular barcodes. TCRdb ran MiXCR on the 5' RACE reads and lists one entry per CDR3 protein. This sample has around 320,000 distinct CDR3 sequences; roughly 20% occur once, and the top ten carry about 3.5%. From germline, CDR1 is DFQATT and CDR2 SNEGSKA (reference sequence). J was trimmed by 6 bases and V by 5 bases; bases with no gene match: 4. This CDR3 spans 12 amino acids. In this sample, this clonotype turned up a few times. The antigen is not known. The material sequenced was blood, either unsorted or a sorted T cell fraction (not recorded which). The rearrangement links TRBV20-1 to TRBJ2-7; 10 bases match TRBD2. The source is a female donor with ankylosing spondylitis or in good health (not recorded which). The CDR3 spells CSASLAGAEQYF. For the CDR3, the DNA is TGCAGTGCTTCTCTAGCGGGGGCCGAGCAGTACTTC.